This TCR beta chain originates from a study of cytomegalovirus exposure and HLA in healthy donors. Primers for the PCR totalled 60 Vbeta and 13 Jbeta. The method was immunoSEQ multiplex PCR; TCRdb's version includes in-frame clones alone and lacks a portion of them. Listed are about 160,000 clones; roughly 2% falls within the top ten. Concerning this clone: Its antigen remains unidentified.

The V and J ends lost 2 bases and 7 bases respectively, with 8 bases between them. Per germline, CDR1 MNHEY and CDR2 SVGAGI. The CDR3 spans 12 residues. Points from the study as a whole: When presence/absence was analysed, sequencing depth was taken to be roughly uniform across donors. There were reportedly fewer N-insertions in an Asian-associated ancestry cluster than the approximately 670-donor mean, in a later analysis. V- and J-gene trimming of TCR beta was linked (in a later analysis) to a missense DCLRE1C variant.

What was sequenced was PBMCs. The TCR originated in a man aged 25-45 years in good health and CMV-seronegative. The J gene is TRBJ1-1, the V gene TRBV6-5; no firm D call. CDR3 sequence reads: CASSYGVGEAFF. CDR3 nucleotide sequence: TGTGCCAGCAGTTACGGAGTAGGTGAAGCTTTCTTT.